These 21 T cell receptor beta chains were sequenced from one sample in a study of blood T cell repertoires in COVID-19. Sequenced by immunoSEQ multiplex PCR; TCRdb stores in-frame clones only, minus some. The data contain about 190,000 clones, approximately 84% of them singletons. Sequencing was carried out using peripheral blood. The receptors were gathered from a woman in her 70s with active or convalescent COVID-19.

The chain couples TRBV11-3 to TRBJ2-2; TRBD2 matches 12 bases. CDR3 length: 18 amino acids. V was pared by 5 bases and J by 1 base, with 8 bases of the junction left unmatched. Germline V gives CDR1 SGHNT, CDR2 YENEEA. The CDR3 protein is CASSTGLAGALNTGELFF. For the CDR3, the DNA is TGTGCCAGCAGCACGGGACTAGCGGGCGCACTGAACACCGGGGAGCTGTTTTTT. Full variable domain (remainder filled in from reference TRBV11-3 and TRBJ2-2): EAGVVQSPRYKIIEKKQPVAFWCNPISGHNTLYWYLQNLGQGPELLIRYENEEAVDDSQLPKDRFSAERLKGVDSTLKIQPAELGDSAVYLCASSTGLAGALNTGELFFGEGSRLTVL.

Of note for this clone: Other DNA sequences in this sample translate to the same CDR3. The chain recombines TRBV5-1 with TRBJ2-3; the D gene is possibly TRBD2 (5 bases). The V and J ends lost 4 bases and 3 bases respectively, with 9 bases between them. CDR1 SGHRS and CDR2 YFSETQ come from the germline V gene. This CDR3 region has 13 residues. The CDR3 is CASSLPGTDTQYF. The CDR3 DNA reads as TGCGCCAGCAGCCTCCCGGGGACAGATACGCAGTATTTT.

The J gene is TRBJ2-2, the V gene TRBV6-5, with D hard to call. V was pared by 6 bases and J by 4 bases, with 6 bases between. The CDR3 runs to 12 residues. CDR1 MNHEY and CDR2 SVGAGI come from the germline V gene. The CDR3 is CASRRSTGELFF. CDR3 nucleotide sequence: TGTGCCAGCAGGAGGAGCACCGGGGAGCTGTTTTTT.

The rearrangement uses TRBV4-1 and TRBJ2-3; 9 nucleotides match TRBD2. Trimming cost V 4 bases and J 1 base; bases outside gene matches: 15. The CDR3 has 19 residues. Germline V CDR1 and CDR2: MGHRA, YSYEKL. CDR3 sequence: CASSPDGTSSLGGTDTQYF. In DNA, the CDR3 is TGCGCCAGCAGCCCGGATGGGACTAGCTCTCTAGGAGGCACAGATACGCAGTATTTT.

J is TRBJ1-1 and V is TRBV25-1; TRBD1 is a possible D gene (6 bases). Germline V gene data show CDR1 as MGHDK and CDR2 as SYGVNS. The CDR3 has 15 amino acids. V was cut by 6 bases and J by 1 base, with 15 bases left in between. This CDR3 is CASRAIGTRNTEAFF. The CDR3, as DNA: TGTGCCAGCAGGGCCATTGGGACACGGAACACTGAAGCTTTCTTT.

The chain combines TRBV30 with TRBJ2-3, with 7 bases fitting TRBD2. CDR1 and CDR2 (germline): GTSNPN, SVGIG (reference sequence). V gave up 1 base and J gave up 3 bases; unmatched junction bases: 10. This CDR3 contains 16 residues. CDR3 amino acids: CAWSAGGGVWTDTQYF. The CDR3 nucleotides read TGTGCCTGGAGTGCGGGGGGTGGGGTATGGACAGATACGCAGTATTTT.

CDR3: CASSGGDTQYF. The CDR3 DNA is TGTGCCAGCTCCGGGGGGGATACGCAGTATTTT. V gene TRBV2 combines with J gene TRBJ2-3; 7 bases agree with TRBD2. Looked up from germline, CDR1 is SNHLY and CDR2 is FYNNEI. Trimming removed 8 bases from V and 6 bases from J; junction bases left unmatched: 2. The length of the CDR3 is 11 residues.

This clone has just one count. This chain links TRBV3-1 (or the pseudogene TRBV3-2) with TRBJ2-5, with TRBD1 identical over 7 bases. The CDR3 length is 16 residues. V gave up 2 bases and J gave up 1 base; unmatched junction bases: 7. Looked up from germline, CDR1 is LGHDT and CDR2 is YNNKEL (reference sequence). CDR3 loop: CASSQRPRDSQETQYF. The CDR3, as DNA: TGTGCCAGCAGCCAACGGCCCCGGGACAGCCAAGAGACCCAGTACTTC.

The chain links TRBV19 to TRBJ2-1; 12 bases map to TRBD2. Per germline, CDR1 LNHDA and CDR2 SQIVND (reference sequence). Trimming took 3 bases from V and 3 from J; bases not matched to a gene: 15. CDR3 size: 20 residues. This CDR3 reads CASSMFGGPRTSGIYNEQFF. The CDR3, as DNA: TGTGCCAGTAGTATGTTTGGGGGGCCTAGGACTAGCGGGATCTACAATGAGCAGTTCTTC.

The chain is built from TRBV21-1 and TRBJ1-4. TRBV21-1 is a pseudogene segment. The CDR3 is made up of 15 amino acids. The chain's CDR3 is CASSAPVGRLEKLFF. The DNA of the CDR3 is TGTGCCAGCTCCGCGCCCGTGGGAAGACTAGAAAAACTGTTTTTT.

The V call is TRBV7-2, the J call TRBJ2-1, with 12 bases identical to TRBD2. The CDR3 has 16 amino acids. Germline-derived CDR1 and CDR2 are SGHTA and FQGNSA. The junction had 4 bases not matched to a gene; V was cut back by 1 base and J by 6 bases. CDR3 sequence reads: CASSLVSSGRANEQFF. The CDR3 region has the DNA TGTGCCAGCAGCTTAGTCTCTAGCGGGAGGGCCAATGAGCAGTTCTTC.

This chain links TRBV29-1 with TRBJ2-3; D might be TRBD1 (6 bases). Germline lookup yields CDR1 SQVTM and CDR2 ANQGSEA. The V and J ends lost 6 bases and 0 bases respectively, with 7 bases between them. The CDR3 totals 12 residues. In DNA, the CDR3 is TGCAGCGTCGGACAGAGCACAGATACGCAGTATTTT. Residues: CSVGQSTDTQYF.

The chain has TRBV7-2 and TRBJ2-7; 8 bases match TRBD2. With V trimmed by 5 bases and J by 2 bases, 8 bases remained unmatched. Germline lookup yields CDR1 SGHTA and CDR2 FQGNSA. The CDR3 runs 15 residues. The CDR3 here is CASSPRTSSPYEQYF. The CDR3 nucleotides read TGTGCCAGCAGCCCCAGGACTAGCTCTCCCTACGAGCAGTACTTC. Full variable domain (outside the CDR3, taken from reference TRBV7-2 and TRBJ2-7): GAGVSQSPSNKVTEKGKDVELRCDPISGHTALYWYRQSLGQGLEFLIYFQGNSAPDKSGLPSDRFSAERTGGSVSTLTIQRTQQEDSAVYLCASSPRTSSPYEQYFGPGTRLTVT.

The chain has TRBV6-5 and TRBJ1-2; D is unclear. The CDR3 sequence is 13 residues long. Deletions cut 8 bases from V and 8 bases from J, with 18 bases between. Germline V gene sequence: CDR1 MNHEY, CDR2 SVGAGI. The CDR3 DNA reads TGTGCCAGCGGGGAGCCTCTGCGTGGAGGCTACACCTTC. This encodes CASGEPLRGGYTF.

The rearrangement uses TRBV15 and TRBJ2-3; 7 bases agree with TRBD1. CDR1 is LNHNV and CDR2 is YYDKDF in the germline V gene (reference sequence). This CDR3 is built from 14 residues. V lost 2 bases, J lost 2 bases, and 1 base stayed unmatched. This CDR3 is CATSRQGDTDTQYF. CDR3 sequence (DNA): TGTGCCACCAGCAGACAGGGGGACACAGATACGCAGTATTTT.

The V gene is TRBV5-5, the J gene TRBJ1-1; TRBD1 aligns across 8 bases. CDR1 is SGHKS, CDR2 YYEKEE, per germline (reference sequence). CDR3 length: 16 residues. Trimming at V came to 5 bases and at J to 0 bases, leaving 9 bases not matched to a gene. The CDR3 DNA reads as TGTGCCAGCAGATACCCAGGGGGCGCTTTGAACACTGAAGCTTTCTTT. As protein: CASRYPGGALNTEAFF.

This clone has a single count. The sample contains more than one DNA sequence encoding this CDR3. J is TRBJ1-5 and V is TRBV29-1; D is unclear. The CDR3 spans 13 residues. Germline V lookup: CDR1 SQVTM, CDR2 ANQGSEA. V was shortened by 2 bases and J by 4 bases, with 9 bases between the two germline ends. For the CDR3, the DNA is TGCAGCGTTGAAACCGGGATTAATCAGCCCCAGCATTTT. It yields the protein CSVETGINQPQHF. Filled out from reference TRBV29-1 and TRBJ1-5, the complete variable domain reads SAVISQKPSRDICQRGTSLTIQCQVDSQVTMMFWYRQQPGQSLTLIATANQGSEATYESGFVIDKFPISRPNLTFSTLTVSNMSPEDSSIYLCSVETGINQPQHFGDGTRLSIL.

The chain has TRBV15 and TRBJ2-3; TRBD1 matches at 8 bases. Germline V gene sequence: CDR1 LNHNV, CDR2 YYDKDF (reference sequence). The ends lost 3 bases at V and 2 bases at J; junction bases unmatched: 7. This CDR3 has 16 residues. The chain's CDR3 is CATSRQGAVTTDTQYF. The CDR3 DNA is TGTGCCACCAGCAGGCAGGGGGCAGTTACCACAGATACGCAGTATTTT.

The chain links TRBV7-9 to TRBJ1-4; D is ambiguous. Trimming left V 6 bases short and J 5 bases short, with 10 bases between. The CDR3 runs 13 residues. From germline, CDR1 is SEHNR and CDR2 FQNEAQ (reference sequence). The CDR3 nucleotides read TGTGCCAGCAGTCGCCGGGAAAATGAAAAACTGTTTTTT. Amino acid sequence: CASSRRENEKLFF.

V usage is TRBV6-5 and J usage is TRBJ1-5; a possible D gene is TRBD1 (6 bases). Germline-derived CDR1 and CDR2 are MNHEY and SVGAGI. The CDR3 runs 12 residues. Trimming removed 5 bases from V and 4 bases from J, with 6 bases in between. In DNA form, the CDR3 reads TGTGCCAGCAGTCAGGGGAATCAGCCCCAGCATTTT. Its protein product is CASSQGNQPQHF.

CDR3 loop: CASSEGRGQYF. The CDR3 nucleotides read TGTGCCAGCAGTGAGGGGAGGGGCCAGTACTTC. This chain uses TRBV6-1 with TRBJ2-7, with 7 nucleotides matching TRBD2. The germline V gene has CDR1 MNHNS and CDR2 SASEGT. Trimming took 3 bases from V and 10 from J; bases not matched to a gene: 3. This CDR3 region has 11 residues.